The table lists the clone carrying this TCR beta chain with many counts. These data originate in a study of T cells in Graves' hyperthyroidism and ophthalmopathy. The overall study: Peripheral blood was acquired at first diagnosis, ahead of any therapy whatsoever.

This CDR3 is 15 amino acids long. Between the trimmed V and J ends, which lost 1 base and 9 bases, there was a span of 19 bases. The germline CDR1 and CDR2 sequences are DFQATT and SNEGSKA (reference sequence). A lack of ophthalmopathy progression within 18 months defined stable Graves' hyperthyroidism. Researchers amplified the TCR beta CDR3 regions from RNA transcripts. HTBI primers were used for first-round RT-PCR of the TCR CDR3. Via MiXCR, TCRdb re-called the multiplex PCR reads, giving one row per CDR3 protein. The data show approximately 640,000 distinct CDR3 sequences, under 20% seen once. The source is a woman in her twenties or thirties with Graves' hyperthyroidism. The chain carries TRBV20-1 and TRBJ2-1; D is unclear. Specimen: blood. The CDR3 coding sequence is TGCAGTGCTAGAGTTATGTTACTAACTATCACTGAGCAGTTCTTC. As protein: CSARVMLLTITEQFF.